One sample yielded the 15 T cell receptor beta chains listed below, sequenced in a study of post-analysis software for immune sequencing data. Findings of the study overall: Patients had higher frequencies than controls of about five TRBV segments, including TRBV5-6, TRBV5-1 and TRBV20-1.

No antigen has been identified for these receptors. Prepared TCR beta cDNA libraries contained unique molecular identifiers. TCRdb re-derived calls from the PCR reads in MiXCR, one entry per CDR3 protein. The sample yields about 820,000 distinct CDR3 sequences, around 53% seen once. Sample: blood. These TCRs come from a girl aged 10 to 17 with multiple sclerosis.

The chain joins TRBV12-3 or TRBV12-4 to TRBJ1-2; possible D gene TRBD1, 6 bases. Trimming stripped 6 bases from V and 8 bases from J, with 19 bases between. The CDR3 contains 14 residues. Here the CDR3 DNA reads TGTGCCAGCAGGACGTCAACAGGGATACGAGGCTACACCTTC. Translated: CASRTSTGIRGYTF.

The chain combines TRBV12-3 or TRBV12-4 with TRBJ2-4; D unclear. The DNA end favors TRBJ2-7, so the J call may be wrong. CDR3 length equals 12 residues. The CDR3 is CASSTRTFEQYF. CDR3 sequence (DNA): TGTGCCAGCAGCACCAGGACGTTCGAGCAGTACTTC.

This chain joins TRBV20-1 and TRBJ1-5; TRBD1 matches at 9 bases. The V segment lost 4 bases and the J segment 0 bases; nucleotides outside the gene matches: 13. The length of the CDR3 is 18 residues. Germline loops: CDR1 DFQATT, CDR2 SNEGSKA (reference sequence). The CDR3 sequence: CSAKLGGQGPYSNQPQHF. CDR3 bases: TGCAGTGCTAAGCTCGGGGGACAGGGCCCGTATAGCAATCAGCCCCAGCATTTT.

The chain combines TRBV10-3 with TRBJ1-2; D is undetermined. Trimming cost V 0 bases and J 3 bases, with 11 bases left between them. The CDR3 is made up of 15 amino acids. Germline V gene sequence: CDR1 ENHRY, CDR2 SYGVKD. DNA for the CDR3: TGTGCCATCAGTGAGTCCCGTTTCCGAGACTATGGCTACACCTTC. Encoded protein: CAISESRFRDYGYTF.

This sequence joins TRBV27 and TRBJ2-7; no clear D. Germline V CDR1 and CDR2: MNHEY, SMNVEV (reference sequence). The V end lost 5 bases, the J end lost 0 bases, and 14 bases lay between the germline ends. CDR3 size: 15 residues. In nucleotides, the CDR3 is TGTGCCAGCAGTCCAAGACTGGGAAGCTCCTACGAGCAGTACTTC. Its translation: CASSPRLGSSYEQYF.

The chain uses TRBV29-1 and TRBJ2-1; 14 bases match TRBD2. The germline CDR1 and CDR2 sequences are SQVTM and ANQGSEA. The CDR3 is 15 residues long. Trimming at V came to 4 bases and at J to 3 bases, leaving 2 bases not matched to a gene. The CDR3 is CSVVGTSGGYNEQFF. The CDR3 DNA sequence: TGCAGCGTTGTAGGGACTAGCGGGGGCTACAATGAGCAGTTCTTC.

The V and J genes are TRBV2 and TRBJ2-1; 8 bases are a match to TRBD1. Unmatched junction bases numbered 4, after V lost 4 bases and J lost 8 bases. This CDR3 has 13 amino acids. Germline V gene sequence: CDR1 SNHLY, CDR2 FYNNEI. CDR3 DNA: TGTGCCAGCAGTGTCAGGGGGCCCCATGAGCAGTTCTTC. Amino acids: CASSVRGPHEQFF.

The chain is built from TRBV5-1 and TRBJ1-5; 8 bases match TRBD1. The CDR3 length is 15 residues. Germline CDR1 and CDR2: SGHRS and YFSETQ. V was clipped by 1 base and J by 5 bases; unmatched bases: 5. CDR3 sequence reads: CASSLTGGFHQPQHF. CDR3 in DNA: TGCGCCAGCAGCTTGACAGGGGGTTTTCATCAGCCCCAGCATTTT.

This clonotype was seen more than once but under ten times. The chain links TRBV15 to TRBJ2-7; tentatively, D is TRBD1 (5 bases). Matching the DNA end better, TRBJ2-5 makes the J call doubtful. In germline, CDR1 is LNHNV, CDR2 YYDKDF (reference sequence). The CDR3 spans 15 residues. The CDR3 bases are TGTGCCACCAGCAGAGATCTAGGGGCCGAGGAGACCCAGTACTTC. This translates into CATSRDLGAEETQYF.

This chain links TRBV29-1 with TRBJ1-5; TRBD1 matches at 9 bases. The V and J ends lost 2 bases and 9 bases, in that order; junction bases with no gene match: 5. Germline CDR1 is SQVTM and CDR2 is ANQGSEA. The CDR3 sequence is 13 residues long. The CDR3 sequence: CSVESDRGAPQHF. As DNA, the CDR3 is TGCAGCGTTGAATCGGACAGGGGAGCGCCCCAGCATTTT.

This clonotype was counted only a few times. V is TRBV6-4 and J is TRBJ2-3; 10 nucleotides agree with TRBD2. Per the germline V gene, CDR1 is MRHNA and CDR2 is SNTAGT. The CDR3 is 17 amino acids. V lost 4 bases, J lost 2 bases, and 9 bases stayed unmatched. The CDR3 spells CASSVPGTSAFTDTQYF. The CDR3 DNA is TGTGCCAGCAGTGTCCCCGGGACTAGCGCATTCACAGATACGCAGTATTTT.

The DNA of the CDR3 is TGTGCCAGCGCGGACAGGGGGTTGACCGCAGATACGCAGTATTTT. Amino acid sequence: CASADRGLTADTQYF. This sequence joins TRBV12-3 or TRBV12-4 and TRBJ2-3; 10 positions agree with TRBD1. This CDR3 is 15 amino acids long. With 8 bases clipped from V and 4 bases from J, the junction kept 9 bases outside the gene matches.

This clonotype has a count of ten or more. The rearrangement joins TRBV6-1 to TRBJ2-5; 10 bases are a match to TRBD1. The CDR3 is made up of 14 amino acids. The germline gives CDR1 MNHNS, CDR2 SASEGT. Unmatched junction bases numbered 7, after V lost 8 bases and J lost 4 bases. This chain's CDR3 is CASSRDRGRETQYF. The CDR3 coding sequence is TGTGCCAGCTCCCGGGACAGGGGTCGAGAGACCCAGTACTTC.

V gene TRBV19 combines with J gene TRBJ1-1; perhaps TRBD1 as D (5 bases). The CDR3 loop spans 14 amino acids. Per germline, CDR1 LNHDA and CDR2 SQIVND (reference sequence). V was trimmed by 4 bases and J by 1 base, leaving 10 bases between them. The CDR3 region has the DNA TGTGCCAGTAGTACCGTGACAGAGAACACTGAAGCTTTCTTT. Protein product: CASSTVTENTEAFF.

CDR3 bases: TGTGCCATCAGCCTAAGGACCGGGGACTACGAGCAGTACTTC. As protein: CAISLRTGDYEQYF. The chain uses TRBV10-3 and TRBJ2-7, with D maybe TRBD2 (5 bases). The CDR3 loop spans 14 amino acids. V was trimmed by 6 bases and J by 3 bases, leaving 15 bases between them. Germline assignment: CDR1 ENHRY and CDR2 SYGVKD.